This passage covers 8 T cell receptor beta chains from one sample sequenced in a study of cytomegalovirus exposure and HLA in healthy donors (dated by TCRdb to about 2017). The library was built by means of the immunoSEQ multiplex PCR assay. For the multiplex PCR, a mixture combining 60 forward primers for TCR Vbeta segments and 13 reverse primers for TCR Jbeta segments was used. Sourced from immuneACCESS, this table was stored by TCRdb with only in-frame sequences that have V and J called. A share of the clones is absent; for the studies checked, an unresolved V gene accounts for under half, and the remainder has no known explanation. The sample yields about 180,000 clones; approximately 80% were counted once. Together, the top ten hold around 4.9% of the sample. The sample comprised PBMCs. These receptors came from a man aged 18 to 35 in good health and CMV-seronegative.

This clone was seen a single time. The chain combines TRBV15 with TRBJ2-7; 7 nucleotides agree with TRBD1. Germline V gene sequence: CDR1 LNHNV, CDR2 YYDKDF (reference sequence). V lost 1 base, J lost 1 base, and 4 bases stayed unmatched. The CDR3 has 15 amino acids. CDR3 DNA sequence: TGTGCCACCAGCAGAGGAGGGGGCGCATCCTACGAGCAGTACTTC. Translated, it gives CATSRGGGASYEQYF.

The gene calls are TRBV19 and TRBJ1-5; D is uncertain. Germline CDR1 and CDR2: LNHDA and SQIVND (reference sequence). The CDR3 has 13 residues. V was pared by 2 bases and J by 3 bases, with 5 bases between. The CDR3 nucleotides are TGTGCCAGTAGTATACAGGACAATCAGCCCCAGCATTTT. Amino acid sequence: CASSIQDNQPQHF.

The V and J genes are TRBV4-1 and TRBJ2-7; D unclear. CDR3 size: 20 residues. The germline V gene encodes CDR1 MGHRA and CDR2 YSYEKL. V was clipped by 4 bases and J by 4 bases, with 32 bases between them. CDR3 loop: CASSLSPPERFRSLGYEQYF. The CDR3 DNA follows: TGCGCCAGCAGCCTATCTCCCCCGGAGAGGTTCCGTAGTTTGGGTTACGAGCAGTACTTC.

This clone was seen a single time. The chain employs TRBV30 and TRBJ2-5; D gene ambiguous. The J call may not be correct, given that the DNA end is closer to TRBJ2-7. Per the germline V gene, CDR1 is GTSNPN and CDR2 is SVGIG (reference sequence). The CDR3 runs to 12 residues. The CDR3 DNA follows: TGTGCCTGGAGAGTATCAACCTACGAGCAGTACTTC. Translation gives CAWRVSTYEQYF.

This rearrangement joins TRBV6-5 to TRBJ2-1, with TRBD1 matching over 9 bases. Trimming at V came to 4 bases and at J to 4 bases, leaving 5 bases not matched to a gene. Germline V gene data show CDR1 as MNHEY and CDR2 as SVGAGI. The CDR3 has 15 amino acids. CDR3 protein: CASSWTGDSYNEQFF. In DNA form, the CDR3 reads TGTGCCAGCAGTTGGACAGGGGACTCTTACAATGAGCAGTTCTTC.

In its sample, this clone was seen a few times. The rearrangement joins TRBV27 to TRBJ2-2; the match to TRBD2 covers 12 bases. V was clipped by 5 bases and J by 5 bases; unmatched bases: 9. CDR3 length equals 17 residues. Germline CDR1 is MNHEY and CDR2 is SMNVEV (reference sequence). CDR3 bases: TGTGCCAGCAGTACTCGGACTAGCGGGAAACGAACCGGGGAGCTGTTTTTT. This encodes CASSTRTSGKRTGELFF.

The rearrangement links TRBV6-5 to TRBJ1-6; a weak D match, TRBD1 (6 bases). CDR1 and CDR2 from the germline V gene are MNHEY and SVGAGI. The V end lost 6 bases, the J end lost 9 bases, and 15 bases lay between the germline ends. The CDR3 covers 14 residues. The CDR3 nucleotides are TGTGCCAGCAGGCCGGGGGGGCTCGTTTCACCCCTCCACTTT. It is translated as CASRPGGLVSPLHF.

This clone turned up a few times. CDR3 nucleotide sequence: TGTGCCAGCAGCGGGCGGACAGGGGGCGACGAGCAGTACTTC. Amino acids: CASSGRTGGDEQYF. The chain carries TRBV7-8 and TRBJ2-7; 11 bases agree with TRBD1. CDR3 size: 14 residues. J lost 5 bases, V lost 5 bases, and 5 bases had no gene match. Germline CDR1 SGHVS, CDR2 FQNEAQ. The full variable domain, with the rest looked up from reference TRBV7-8 and TRBJ2-7, is GAGVSQSPRYKVAKRGQDVALRCDPISGHVSLFWYQQALGQGPEFLTYFQNEAQLDKSGLPSDRFFAERPEGSVSTLKIQRTQQEDSAVYLCASSGRTGGDEQYFGPGTRLTVT.